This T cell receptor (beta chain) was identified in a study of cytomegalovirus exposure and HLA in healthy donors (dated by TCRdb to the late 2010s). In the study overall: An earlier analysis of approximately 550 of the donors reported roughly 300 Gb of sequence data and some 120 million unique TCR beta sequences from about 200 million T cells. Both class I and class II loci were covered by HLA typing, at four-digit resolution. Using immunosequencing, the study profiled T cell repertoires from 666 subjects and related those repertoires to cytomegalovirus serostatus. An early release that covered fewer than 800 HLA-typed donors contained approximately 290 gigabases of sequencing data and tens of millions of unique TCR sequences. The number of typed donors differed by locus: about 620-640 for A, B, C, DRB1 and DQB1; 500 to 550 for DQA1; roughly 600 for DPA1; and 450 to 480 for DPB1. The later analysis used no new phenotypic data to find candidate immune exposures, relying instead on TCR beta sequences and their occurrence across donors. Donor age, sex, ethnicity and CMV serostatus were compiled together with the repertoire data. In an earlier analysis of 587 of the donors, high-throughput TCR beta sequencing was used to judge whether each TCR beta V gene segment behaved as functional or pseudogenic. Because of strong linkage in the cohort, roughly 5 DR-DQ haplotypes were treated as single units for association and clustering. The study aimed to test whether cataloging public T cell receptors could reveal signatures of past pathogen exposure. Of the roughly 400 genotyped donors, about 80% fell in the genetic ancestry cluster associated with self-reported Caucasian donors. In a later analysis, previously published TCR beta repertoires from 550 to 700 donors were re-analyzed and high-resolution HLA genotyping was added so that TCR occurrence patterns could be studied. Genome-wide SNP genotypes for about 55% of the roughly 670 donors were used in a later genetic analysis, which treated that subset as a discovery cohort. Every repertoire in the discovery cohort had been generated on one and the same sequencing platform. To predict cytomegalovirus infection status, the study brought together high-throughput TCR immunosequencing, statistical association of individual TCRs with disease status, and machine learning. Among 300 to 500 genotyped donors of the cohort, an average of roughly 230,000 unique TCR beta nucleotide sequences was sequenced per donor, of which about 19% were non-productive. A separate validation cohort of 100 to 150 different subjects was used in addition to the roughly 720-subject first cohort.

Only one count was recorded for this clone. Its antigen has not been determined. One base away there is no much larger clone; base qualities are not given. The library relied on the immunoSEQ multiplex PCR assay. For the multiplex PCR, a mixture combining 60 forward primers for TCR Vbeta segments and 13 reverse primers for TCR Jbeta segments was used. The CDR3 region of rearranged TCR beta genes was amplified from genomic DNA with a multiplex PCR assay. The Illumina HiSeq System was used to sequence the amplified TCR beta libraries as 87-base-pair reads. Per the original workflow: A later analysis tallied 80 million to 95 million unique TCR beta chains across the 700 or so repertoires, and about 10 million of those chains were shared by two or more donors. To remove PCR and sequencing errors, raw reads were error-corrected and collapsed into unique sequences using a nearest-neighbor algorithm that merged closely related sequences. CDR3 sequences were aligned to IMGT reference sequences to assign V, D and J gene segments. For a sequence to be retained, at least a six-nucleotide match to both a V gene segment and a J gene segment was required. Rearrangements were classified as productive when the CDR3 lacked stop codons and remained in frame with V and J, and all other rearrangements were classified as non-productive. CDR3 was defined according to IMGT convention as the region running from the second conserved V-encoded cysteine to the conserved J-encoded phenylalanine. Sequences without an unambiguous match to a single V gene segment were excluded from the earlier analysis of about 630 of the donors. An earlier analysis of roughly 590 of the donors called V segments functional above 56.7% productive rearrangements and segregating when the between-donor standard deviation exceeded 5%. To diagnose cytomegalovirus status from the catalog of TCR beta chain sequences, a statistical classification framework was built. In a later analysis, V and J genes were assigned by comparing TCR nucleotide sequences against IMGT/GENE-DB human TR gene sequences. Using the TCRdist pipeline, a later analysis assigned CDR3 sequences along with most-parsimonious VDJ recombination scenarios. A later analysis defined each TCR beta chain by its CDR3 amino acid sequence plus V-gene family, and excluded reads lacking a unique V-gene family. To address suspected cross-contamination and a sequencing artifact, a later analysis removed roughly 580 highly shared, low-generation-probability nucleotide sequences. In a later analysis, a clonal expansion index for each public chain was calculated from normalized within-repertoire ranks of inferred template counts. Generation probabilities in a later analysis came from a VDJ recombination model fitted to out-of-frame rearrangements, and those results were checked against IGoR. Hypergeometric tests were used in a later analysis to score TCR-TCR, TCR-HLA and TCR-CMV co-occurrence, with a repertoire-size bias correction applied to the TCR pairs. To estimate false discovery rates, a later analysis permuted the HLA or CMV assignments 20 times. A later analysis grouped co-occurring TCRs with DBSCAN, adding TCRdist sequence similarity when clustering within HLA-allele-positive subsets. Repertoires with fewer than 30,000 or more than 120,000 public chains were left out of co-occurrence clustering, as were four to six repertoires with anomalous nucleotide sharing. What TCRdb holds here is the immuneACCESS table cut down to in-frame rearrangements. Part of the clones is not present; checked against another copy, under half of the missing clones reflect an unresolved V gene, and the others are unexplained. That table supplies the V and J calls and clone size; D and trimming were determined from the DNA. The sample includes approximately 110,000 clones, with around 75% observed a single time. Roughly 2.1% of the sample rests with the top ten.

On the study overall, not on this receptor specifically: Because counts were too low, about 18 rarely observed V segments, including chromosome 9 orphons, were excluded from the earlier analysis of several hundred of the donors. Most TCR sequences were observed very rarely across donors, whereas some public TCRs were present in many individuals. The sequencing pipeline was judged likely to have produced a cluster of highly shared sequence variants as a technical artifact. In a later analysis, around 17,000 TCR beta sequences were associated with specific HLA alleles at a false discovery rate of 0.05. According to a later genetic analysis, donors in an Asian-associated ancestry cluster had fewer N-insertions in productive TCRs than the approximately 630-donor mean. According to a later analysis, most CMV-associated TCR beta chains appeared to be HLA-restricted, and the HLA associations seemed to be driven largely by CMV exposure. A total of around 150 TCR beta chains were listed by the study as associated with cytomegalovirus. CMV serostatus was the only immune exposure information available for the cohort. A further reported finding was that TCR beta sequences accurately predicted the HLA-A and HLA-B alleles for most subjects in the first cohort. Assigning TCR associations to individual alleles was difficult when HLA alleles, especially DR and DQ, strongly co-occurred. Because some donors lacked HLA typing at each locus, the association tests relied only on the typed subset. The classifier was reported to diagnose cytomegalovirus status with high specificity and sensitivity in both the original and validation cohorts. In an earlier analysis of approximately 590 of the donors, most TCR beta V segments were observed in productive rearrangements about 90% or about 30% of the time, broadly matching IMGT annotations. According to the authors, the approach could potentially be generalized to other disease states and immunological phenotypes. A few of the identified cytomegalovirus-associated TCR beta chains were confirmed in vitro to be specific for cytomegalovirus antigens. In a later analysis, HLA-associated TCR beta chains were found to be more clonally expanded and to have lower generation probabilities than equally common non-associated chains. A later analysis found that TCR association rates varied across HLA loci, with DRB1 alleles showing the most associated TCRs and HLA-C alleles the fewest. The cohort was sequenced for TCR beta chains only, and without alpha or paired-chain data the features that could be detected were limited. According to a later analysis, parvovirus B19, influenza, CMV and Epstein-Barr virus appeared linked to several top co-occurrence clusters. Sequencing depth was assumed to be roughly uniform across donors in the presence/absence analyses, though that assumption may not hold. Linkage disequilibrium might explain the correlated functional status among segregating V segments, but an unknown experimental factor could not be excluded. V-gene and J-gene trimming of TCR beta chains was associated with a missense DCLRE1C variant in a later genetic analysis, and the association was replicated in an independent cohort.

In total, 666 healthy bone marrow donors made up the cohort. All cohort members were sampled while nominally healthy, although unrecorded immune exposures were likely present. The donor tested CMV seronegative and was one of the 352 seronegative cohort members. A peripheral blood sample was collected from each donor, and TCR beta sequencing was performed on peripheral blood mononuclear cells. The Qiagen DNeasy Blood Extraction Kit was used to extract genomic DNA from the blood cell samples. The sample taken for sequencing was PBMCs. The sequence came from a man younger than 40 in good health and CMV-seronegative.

The bases are TGTGCCAGCAGCCTCGCCCGGACAGGGGGAGGCGACGAGCAGTACTTC. Its protein is CASSLARTGGGDEQYF. The chain was built from TRBV28 and TRBJ2-7, with 10 middle bases fitting TRBD1. The V end gives up 6 bases and the J end 5 bases, leaving 13 bases in the junction not matched to a gene. Counted from cysteine to phenylalanine, this CDR3 has 16 amino acids. The retained sequence is limited to the CDR3, 48 bases, with the frame set at the first base. According to the germline V gene, CDR1 reads MDHEN and CDR2 reads SYDVKM.